This T cell receptor beta chain was obtained from a study of T cells after posttransplantation cyclophosphamide. Overall study results and limits: TRB clonality was highly associated with recipient CMV seropositivity and reactivation. Donor CD8+ memory clones often dominated recipient blood repertoires at later times.

The CDR3 is 13 amino acids. Germline lookup yields CDR1 SNHLY and CDR2 FYNNEI. The ends were cut back, 4 bases at V and 5 bases at J, with 12 bases in the middle. There are many counts of this clone. Its antigen is unidentified. Data came from immunoSEQ multiplex PCR; TCRdb stores just in-frame clones and leaves some out. Altogether over 35,000 clones were found in the sample, and no singletons occur. Peripheral blood was collected from the related graft donor on the marrow donation day. Sequencing used PBMCs. The chain employs TRBV2 and TRBJ2-7, with unresolved D. The TCR was taken from a man aged 45-60 years in good health, CMV-negative, and a related stem cell transplant donor. The CDR3 coding sequence is TGTGCCAGCAGTGTTATTACGTACAACGAGCAGTACTTC. This gives the protein CASSVITYNEQYF.